What follows describes a single T cell receptor beta chain. This sample stems from a study of blood T cell repertoires in COVID-19. The CDR3 loop spans 15 amino acids. The germline V gene has CDR1 SGHTA and CDR2 FQGNSA. The ends were cut back, 5 bases at V and 0 bases at J, with 12 bases in the middle. Original processing notes: From reference gene primer amplification, estimates of nucleated cell counts were derived. Sequenced by immunoSEQ multiplex PCR; TCRdb stores in-frame clones only, minus some. The V and J calls and the clone size are those of that table, but D and trimming were determined from the DNA. The repertoire holds under 200,000 clones, less than 90% seen once, with approximately 6.5% in the top ten.

The sequenced sample consisted of PBMCs or T cells enriched from blood (not recorded which). The chain uses TRBV7-2 and TRBJ2-3; D perhaps matches TRBD1 (5 bases). This receptor was obtained from a woman between 50 and 59 years old who had recovered from COVID-19. CDR3 sequence: CASSPPQGSTDTQYF. CDR3 bases: TGTGCCAGCAGCCCTCCCCAGGGTAGCACAGATACGCAGTATTTT.